This TCR beta chain was sequenced during a study of cytomegalovirus exposure and HLA in healthy donors. Study context: Early release data held 85 million or so unique TCRs from HLA-typed donors. Study-wide findings and caveats: An Asian-associated ancestry cluster reportedly showed fewer N-insertions than the approximately 670-donor mean in a later analysis.

As concerns this clone: As yet, its antigen is unknown.

The V and J ends lost 4 bases and 0 bases, in that order; junction bases with no gene match: 6. Germline CDR1 and CDR2: SGHTA and FQGNSA. There are 15 residues in the CDR3. 60 Vbeta and 13 Jbeta primers were used in PCR. Sequenced by immunoSEQ multiplex PCR; TCRdb stores in-frame clones only, minus some. There are more than 95,000 clones in the sample; about 72% occur only once, and about 16% lies in the top ten. This clonotype was sampled from a man aged 50 to 59 in good health and CMV-seropositive. Sequencing was carried out using PBMCs. V gene TRBV7-2 combines with J gene TRBJ2-7; 7 positions agree with TRBD1. Written as DNA, the CDR3 is TGTGCCAGCAGCTCCGGACAGGCTGGCTCCTACGAGCAGTACTTC. Translating it yields CASSSGQAGSYEQYF.